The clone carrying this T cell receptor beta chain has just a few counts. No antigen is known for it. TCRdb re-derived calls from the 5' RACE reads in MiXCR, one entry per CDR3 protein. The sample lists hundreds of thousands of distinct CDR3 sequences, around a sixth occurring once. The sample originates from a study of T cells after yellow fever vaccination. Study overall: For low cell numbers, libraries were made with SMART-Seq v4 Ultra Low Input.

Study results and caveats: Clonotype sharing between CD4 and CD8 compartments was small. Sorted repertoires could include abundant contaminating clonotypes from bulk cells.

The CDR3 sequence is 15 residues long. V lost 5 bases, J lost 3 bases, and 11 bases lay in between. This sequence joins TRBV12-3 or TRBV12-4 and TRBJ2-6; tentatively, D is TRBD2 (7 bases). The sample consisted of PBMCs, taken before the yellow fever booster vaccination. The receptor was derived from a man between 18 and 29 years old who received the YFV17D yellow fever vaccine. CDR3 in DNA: TGTGCCAGCAGTGGCGGGGGCCTTGGGGCCAACGTCCTGACTTTC. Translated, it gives CASSGGGLGANVLTF.